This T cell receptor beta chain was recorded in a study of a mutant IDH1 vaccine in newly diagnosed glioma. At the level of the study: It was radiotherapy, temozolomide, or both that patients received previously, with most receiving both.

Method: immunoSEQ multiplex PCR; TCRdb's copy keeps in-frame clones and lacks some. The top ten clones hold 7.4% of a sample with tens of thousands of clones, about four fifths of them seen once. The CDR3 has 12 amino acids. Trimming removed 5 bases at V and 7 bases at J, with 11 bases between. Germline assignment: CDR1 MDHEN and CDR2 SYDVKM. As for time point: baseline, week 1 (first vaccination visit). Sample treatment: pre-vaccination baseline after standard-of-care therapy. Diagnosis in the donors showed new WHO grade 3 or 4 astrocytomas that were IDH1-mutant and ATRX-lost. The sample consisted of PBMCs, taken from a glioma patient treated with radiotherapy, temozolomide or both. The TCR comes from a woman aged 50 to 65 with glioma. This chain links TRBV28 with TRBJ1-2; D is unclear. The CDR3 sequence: CASSERSRGYTF. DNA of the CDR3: TGTGCCAGCAGTGAAAGAAGTCGTGGCTACACCTTC.